Below are 12 T cell receptor beta chains sequenced from a single sample in a study of blood T cell repertoires in COVID-19. Using immunoSEQ multiplex PCR, the repertoire was profiled, and TCRdb retains in-frame clones only, with some absent. The table records roughly 130,000 clones, 84% of them present only once. Specimen: peripheral blood. The receptors shown here come from a woman aged 60-70 years with acute or convalescent COVID-19.

This clone showed up just once. The chain links TRBV6-1 to TRBJ1-1; tentatively, D is TRBD1 (5 bases). Germline loops: CDR1 MNHNS, CDR2 SASEGT. Trimming stripped 3 bases from V and 5 bases from J, with 16 bases between. The CDR3 length is 15 residues. CDR3 sequence: CASSDVIRARTEAFF. CDR3 nucleotides: TGTGCCAGCAGTGATGTAATCAGGGCGAGGACTGAAGCTTTCTTT.

The V call is TRBV3-1 (or the pseudogene TRBV3-2), the J call TRBJ2-5; 11 bases align to TRBD2. CDR1 is LGHDT and CDR2 is YNNKEL in the germline V gene (reference sequence). This CDR3 comprises 16 residues. V shed 1 base, J shed 4 bases, and the junction held 5 bases outside the gene matches. DNA for the CDR3: TGTGCCAGCAGCCAAGGTCTAGCGGGGGGTAGAGAGACCCAGTACTTC. Amino acid sequence: CASSQGLAGGRETQYF.

The gene calls are TRBV21-1 and TRBJ2-1; TRBD2 is the table's D call, not checked against the DNA. TRBV21-1 is a documented pseudogene. The CDR3 totals 11 residues. The CDR3 nucleotides are TGTGCCTCGCGAGGCTACAATGAGCAGTTCTTC. Translating gives CASRGYNEQFF.

This clone turned up a few times. Here the CDR3 DNA reads TGTGCCAGCAGTGAGGGTGACACTGAAGCTTTCTTT. This translates into CASSEGDTEAFF. The gene calls are TRBV27 and TRBJ1-1; D is uncertain. Germline loops: CDR1 MNHEY, CDR2 SMNVEV (reference sequence). Trimming took 5 bases from V and 3 from J, leaving 7 bases between them. This CDR3 region has 12 residues.

The chain is built from TRBV5-1 and TRBJ2-2; 7 nucleotides match TRBD1. The germline CDR1 and CDR2 sequences are SGHRS and YFSETQ. The trim removed 2 bases at V and 7 bases at J, leaving 14 bases unmatched. The CDR3 is 17 residues long. The chain's CDR3 is CASSLGPGQSTGGELFF. CDR3 nucleotide sequence: TGCGCCAGCAGCTTAGGACCGGGACAGTCAACAGGCGGGGAGCTGTTTTTT.

This clone was observed once. The chain is built from TRBV7-9 and TRBJ1-6, with 8 nucleotides matching TRBD1. This CDR3 contains 17 residues. V trimming: 5 bases; J trimming: 0 bases; junction bases outside the gene matches: 6. Looked up from germline, CDR1 is SEHNR and CDR2 is FQNEAQ (reference sequence). CDR3 bases: TGTGCCAGCAGCCTCGACAGGGGATTCTCCTATAATTCACCCCTCCACTTT. This encodes CASSLDRGFSYNSPLHF.

The CDR3 loop is CSVVSGDRNIQYF. The CDR3 DNA follows: TGCAGCGTTGTTTCAGGGGACCGAAACATTCAGTACTTC. The chain has TRBV29-1 and TRBJ2-4, with a possible D match to TRBD1 (6 bases). Germline V gives CDR1 SQVTM, CDR2 ANQGSEA. With 4 bases removed from V and 6 bases from J, the gap between germline ends came to 13 bases. The CDR3 has 13 residues.

This sequence joins TRBV28 and TRBJ1-1; D not resolved. From germline, CDR1 is MDHEN and CDR2 SYDVKM. The CDR3 runs 12 residues. Trimming took off 5 bases at V and 4 bases at J, with 8 bases between the two ends. The chain's CDR3 is CASSNWATEAFF. Written as DNA, the CDR3 is TGTGCCAGCAGTAATTGGGCCACTGAAGCTTTCTTT.

The chain combines TRBV29-1 with TRBJ1-2, with no clear D. CDR1 is SQVTM and CDR2 is ANQGSEA in the germline V gene. The CDR3 sequence is 14 residues long. V was trimmed by 5 bases and J by 0 bases, leaving 13 bases between them. The CDR3 DNA is TGCAGCGTTCTCAGGTTGACCGCTAACTATGGCTACACCTTC. Translating gives CSVLRLTANYGYTF. Full variable domain (remainder filled in from reference TRBV29-1 and TRBJ1-2): SAVISQKPSRDICQRGTSLTIQCQVDSQVTMMFWYRQQPGQSLTLIATANQGSEATYESGFVIDKFPISRPNLTFSTLTVSNMSPEDSSIYLCSVLRLTANYGYTFGSGTRLTVV.

This clone has more than one count but fewer than ten. The chain combines TRBV10-3 with TRBJ2-3; perhaps TRBD2 as D (5 bases). The germline CDR1 and CDR2 sequences are ENHRY and SYGVKD. The CDR3 loop spans 14 amino acids. Trimming removed 6 bases at V and 2 bases at J, with 12 bases between. CDR3 sequence reads: CAIRGDGYTDTQYF. CDR3 sequence (DNA): TGTGCCATCAGGGGAGATGGGTACACAGATACGCAGTATTTT.

The chain links TRBV10-2 to TRBJ1-1, with D possibly being TRBD1 (5 bases). From germline, CDR1 is WSHSY and CDR2 SAAADI. The ends were cut back, 9 bases at V and 0 bases at J, with 11 bases in the middle. The CDR3 extends over 13 amino acids. The CDR3 loop reads CASKTEVNTEAFF. For the CDR3, the DNA is TGCGCCAGTAAGACAGAGGTGAACACTGAAGCTTTCTTT.

The J gene is TRBJ2-2, the V gene TRBV19; tentatively, D is TRBD1 (6 bases). Trimming pared 0 bases from V and 6 bases from J, leaving 20 bases between. The germline gives CDR1 LNHDA, CDR2 SQIVND (reference sequence). The CDR3 consists of 18 residues. CDR3: CASSIDTTGSWGAGELFF. The CDR3 nucleotides read TGTGCCAGTAGTATAGATACTACAGGGAGTTGGGGCGCCGGGGAGCTGTTTTTT.